A single sample gave rise to the 3 T cell receptor beta chains below, sequenced in a study of cytomegalovirus exposure and HLA in healthy donors. The PCR used 60 Vbeta and 13 Jbeta primers. The assay was immunoSEQ multiplex PCR, and TCRdb's table has in-frame clones only and misses some. Its table records about 55,000 clones. Source material: PBMCs. These receptor sequences come from a man aged 45-65 years in good health and CMV-seropositive.

V is TRBV5-4 and J is TRBJ1-2; TRBD1 agrees at 9 bases. Germline V gene sequence: CDR1 SGHNT, CDR2 YYREEE (reference sequence). The CDR3 extends over 12 amino acids. The ends lost 4 bases at V and 6 bases at J; junction bases unmatched: 1. CDR3 nucleotide sequence: TGTGCCAGCAGCGGACAGGGGCATGGCTACACCTTC. Translating it yields CASSGQGHGYTF.

The V gene is TRBV4-3, the J gene TRBJ2-1, with TRBD2 matching 10 bases. This CDR3 has 14 residues. CDR1 and CDR2 from the germline V gene are LGHNA and YSLEER. V lost 5 bases, J lost 9 bases, and 7 bases stayed unmatched. CDR3 DNA sequence: TGCGCCAGCAGCTACACTAGCGGGGAAAGTGAGCAGTTCTTC. Translated: CASSYTSGESEQFF.

V gene TRBV7-3 combines with J gene TRBJ2-1, with 9 nucleotides matching TRBD2. The CDR3 contains 16 residues. CDR1 is SGHTA, CDR2 FQGTGA, per germline. V lost 4 bases and J lost 0; bases outside the gene matches: 4. The CDR3 is CASSSSGGSSYNEQFF. CDR3 bases: TGTGCCAGCAGCTCGAGCGGGGGGAGCTCCTACAATGAGCAGTTCTTC.